This T cell receptor beta chain was retrieved from a study of monozygotic twins with inflammatory bowel disease. TCRdb reanalyzed the 5' RACE reads and collapses them to one entry per CDR3 protein, without DNA. The specimen's table records around 370,000 distinct CDR3 sequences. The CDR3 spans 16 residues. Per the germline V gene, CDR1 is SGHRS and CDR2 is YFSETQ. The specimen was blood. The J gene is TRBJ2-1, the V gene TRBV5-1; TCRdb's D gene call, TRBD2, goes unchecked for lack of DNA. This TCR was recovered from a human donor with ulcerative colitis or Crohn's disease, or a healthy co-twin of an affected twin (not recorded which). The CDR3 here is CASSLALAVPGDEQFF.